These 17 T cell receptor beta chains originate from one sample sequenced in a study of neurological immune-mediated disorders. TCRdb used MiXCR to reprocess the 5' RACE reads, holding one entry per CDR3 protein. This sample carries about 62,000 distinct CDR3 sequences, 3.7% of them seen once, and the ten largest clones take less than 2.5%. The source material was PBMCs. The source is a woman aged 45-65 years with multiple sclerosis.

This clonotype has ten or more counts. The chain employs TRBV5-1 and TRBJ2-1, with unresolved D. V shed 0 bases and J shed 0 bases, with 10 bases lying between them. The CDR3 is 16 amino acids. Germline V gene sequence: CDR1 SGHRS, CDR2 YFSETQ. The CDR3 nucleotides are TGCGCCAGCAGCTTGGCCGGAGCGAGCTCCTACAATGAGCAGTTCTTC. Amino acid sequence: CASSLAGASSYNEQFF.

This clonotype was picked up many times. This sequence joins TRBV29-1 and TRBJ2-1, with 14 bases identical to TRBD2. Germline CDR1 SQVTM, CDR2 ANQGSEA. CDR3 length: 16 amino acids. Unmatched junction bases numbered 16, after V lost 5 bases and J lost 13 bases. CDR3 residues: CSVHLEGLAGAGHQFF. CDR3 nucleotide sequence: TGCAGCGTTCACCTGGAGGGACTAGCGGGGGCCGGGCACCAGTTCTTC.

In its sample, this clonotype was seen many times. V gene TRBV4-2 combines with J gene TRBJ1-4, with 7 bases lining up with TRBD1. CDR1 is LGHNA, CDR2 YNFKEQ, per germline. The V and J ends lost 2 bases and 0 bases, in that order; junction bases with no gene match: 6. The CDR3 length is 17 residues. The CDR3 spells CASSQMGQTATNEKLFF. CDR3 sequence (DNA): TGTGCCAGCAGCCAAATGGGACAGACCGCAACTAATGAAAAACTGTTTTTT.

Worth noting for this clonotype: Germline is not matched at one junction end, which may reflect a read error. The gene calls are TRBV6-2 or TRBV6-3 and TRBJ1-5, with D possibly matching TRBD1 (6 bases). The CDR3 runs to 13 residues. Germline V gene data show CDR1 as MNHEY and CDR2 as SVGEGT. CDR3 in amino acids: CASSWTDNQPQNF. The DNA for the CDR3 is TGTGCCAGCAGTTGGACAGACAATCAGCCCCAGAATTTT.

This clonotype showed up many times. The chain recombines TRBV7-2 with TRBJ1-2; the D is unclear. Germline assignment: CDR1 SGHTA and CDR2 FQGNSA. Trimming stripped 3 bases from V and 8 bases from J, with 16 bases between. This CDR3 region has 14 residues. CDR3 region: CASSFQMGMGGYTF. In DNA, the CDR3 is TGTGCCAGCAGCTTTCAGATGGGAATGGGCGGCTACACCTTC. Full variable domain (missing parts from reference TRBV7-2 and TRBJ1-2): GAGVSQSPSNKVTEKGKDVELRCDPISGHTALYWYRQSLGQGLEFLIYFQGNSAPDKSGLPSDRFSAERTGGSVSTLTIQRTQQEDSAVYLCASSFQMGMGGYTFGSGTRLTVV.

This clonotype occurred many times. The gene calls are TRBV5-6 and TRBJ2-1; the match to TRBD1 covers 10 bases. Germline CDR1 is SGHDT and CDR2 is YYEEEE. Trimming removed 4 bases from V and 6 bases from J; junction bases left unmatched: 4. This CDR3 is 14 amino acids long. The CDR3 DNA sequence: TGTGCCAGCAGCCCCGGGACAGGGGTCAATGAGCAGTTCTTC. Translating gives CASSPGTGVNEQFF.

This clonotype was recorded at least ten times. This chain links TRBV24-1 with TRBJ2-1; D ambiguous. The CDR3 has 16 residues. The germline V gene encodes CDR1 KGHDR and CDR2 SFDVKD. Trimming shortened V by 1 base and J by 4 bases, and 13 bases separated the two germline ends. CDR3 loop: CATSDFGSDLYNEQFF. The CDR3 DNA reads as TGTGCCACCAGTGATTTCGGGTCCGACCTGTACAATGAGCAGTTCTTC.

This clonotype was observed many times. CDR3 loop: CATRDRNFGELFF. In DNA form, the CDR3 reads TGTGCCACCAGAGACAGAAATTTCGGGGAGCTGTTTTTT. The rearrangement links TRBV24-1 to TRBJ2-2, with D possibly matching TRBD1 (5 bases). Germline V gives CDR1 KGHDR, CDR2 SFDVKD. This CDR3 is built from 13 residues. Trimming took off 7 bases at V and 7 bases at J, with 12 bases between the two ends.

This clonotype has just a few counts. The CDR3, as DNA: TGTGCCAGCAGCAATCAGGGGATTGGGGCATACGAGCAGTACTTC. Translation gives CASSNQGIGAYEQYF. The chain employs TRBV7-9 and TRBJ2-7, with a possible D match to TRBD1 (6 bases). Germline V gene data show CDR1 as SEHNR and CDR2 as FQNEAQ (reference sequence). The length of the CDR3 is 15 residues. Trimming pared 5 bases from V and 4 bases from J, leaving 18 bases between.

This clonotype was observed at least ten times. The V gene is TRBV5-1, the J gene TRBJ2-1; 8 nucleotides align to TRBD1. CDR3 size: 12 residues. Germline values: CDR1 SGHRS, CDR2 YFSETQ. V shed 4 bases, J shed 12 bases, and the junction held 6 bases outside the gene matches. CDR3 loop: CASSLDRARQFF. CDR3 bases: TGCGCCAGCAGCCTGGACAGGGCAAGGCAGTTCTTC. The full variable domain, with the rest looked up from reference TRBV5-1 and TRBJ2-1, is KAGVTQTPRYLIKTRGQQVTLSCSPISGHRSVSWYQQTPGQGLQFLFEYFSETQRNKGNFPGRFSGRQFSNSRSEMNVSTLELGDSALYLCASSLDRARQFFGPGTRLTVL.

This clonotype has a count of ten or more. The DNA for the CDR3 is TGCAGTGCTTGGGGGCCCGGGGAGCTGTTTTTT. It specifies CSAWGPGELFF. The J gene is TRBJ2-2, the V gene TRBV20-1, with D possibly matching TRBD1 (6 bases). V was shortened by 5 bases and J by 6 bases, with 7 bases between the two germline ends. The CDR3 consists of 11 residues. Germline-derived CDR1 and CDR2 are DFQATT and SNEGSKA (reference sequence).

The table lists this clonotype with many counts. The genes are TRBV7-2 and TRBJ1-1; D not certain. V was pared by 3 bases and J by 0 bases, with 8 bases between. The CDR3 is 14 amino acids. Looked up from germline, CDR1 is SGHTA and CDR2 is FQGNSA. Here the CDR3 DNA reads TGTGCCAGCAGCTTCCTCGCGGTGAACACTGAAGCTTTCTTT. It specifies CASSFLAVNTEAFF.

The J gene is TRBJ2-5, the V gene TRBV27; D is possibly TRBD2 (5 bases). This CDR3 has 18 residues. CDR1 and CDR2 (germline): MNHEY, SMNVEV (reference sequence). Trimming pared 8 bases from V and 4 bases from J, leaving 29 bases between. CDR3 amino acids: CASSQGSPVMVGIETQYF. CDR3 bases: TGTGCCAGCTCCCAAGGGAGCCCTGTGATGGTCGGCATAGAGACCCAGTACTTC.

This clonotype showed up many times. Here the CDR3 DNA reads TGTGCCAGCAGCCAAGACGCGCCCGGGACTAGCACAGATACGCAGTATTTT. Amino acid sequence: CASSQDAPGTSTDTQYF. The rearrangement joins TRBV3-1 to TRBJ2-3; possibly TRBD2 for D (6 bases). V shed 0 bases and J shed 0 bases, with 13 bases lying between them. This CDR3 spans 17 amino acids. Germline assignment: CDR1 LGHDT and CDR2 YNNKEL (reference sequence).

This clonotype came up once. J is TRBJ2-5 and V is TRBV19; D gene ambiguous. The CDR3 consists of 12 residues. CDR1 is LNHDA and CDR2 is SQIVND in the germline V gene (reference sequence). V gave up 1 base and J gave up 5 bases, with 5 bases separating them. This CDR3 is CASSIGRETQYF. The CDR3 DNA is TGTGCCAGTAGTATAGGCCGGGAGACCCAGTACTTC.

Remarks on this clonotype: Mismatch with germline at one junction end may stem from a read error. The gene calls are TRBV24-1 and TRBJ1-5; D is unresolved. Per the germline V gene, CDR1 is KGHDR and CDR2 is SFDVKD. The CDR3 runs 14 residues. The CDR3 nucleotides read TGTGCCACCAGTGATGGGATCGATCATCAGCCCCAGAATTTT. Protein: CATSDGIDHQPQNF.

This clonotype was seen many times. The J gene is TRBJ2-7, the V gene TRBV24-1, with TRBD1 identical over 7 bases. Unmatched junction bases numbered 6, after V lost 2 bases and J lost 12 bases. Germline V gene sequence: CDR1 KGHDR, CDR2 SFDVKD. The CDR3 loop spans 12 amino acids. CDR3 DNA sequence: TGTGCCACCAGTGATTGGACAGGATCGTGGTACTTC. It yields the protein CATSDWTGSWYF.